These T cell receptor beta chains were read from a single sample in a study of T cells after yellow fever vaccination. One entry per CDR3 protein results from TCRdb running MiXCR on the 5' RACE reads. This sample has about 630,000 distinct CDR3 sequences, with roughly 12% found just once. Here the sequenced sample was PBMCs, taken on the day of the yellow fever booster vaccination. Source of these receptors: a man under 40 who received the YFV17D yellow fever vaccine. Each CDR3 is given with its conserved first and last residue. A D gene is named only where the DNA matches it firmly. Clone sizes are given selectively: once, few, many, or a class where the clone is expanded.

d_gene: TRBD1; j_gene: TRBJ2-1; abundance: NA; v_gene: TRBV4-3; CDR3aa: CASSQDTSRGPDEQFF; CDR3nt: TGCGCCAGCAGCCAAGACACCTCCAGGGGGCCGGACGAGCAGTTCTTC
d_gene: NA; j_gene: TRBJ1-1; abundance: few; v_gene: TRBV29-1; CDR3aa: CSVEDSWDTEAFF; CDR3nt: TGCAGCGTTGAAGATTCCTGGGACACTGAAGCTTTCTTT
d_gene: NA; j_gene: TRBJ2-5; abundance: few; v_gene: TRBV10-2; CDR3aa: CASSESLDTPQETQYF; CDR3nt: TGCGCCAGCAGTGAGTCTCTGGACACACCCCAAGAGACCCAGTACTTC
d_gene: TRBD1; j_gene: TRBJ2-1; abundance: few; v_gene: TRBV19; CDR3aa: CASTTGQGNEQFF; CDR3nt: TGTGCCAGTACCACGGGACAGGGCAATGAGCAGTTCTTC
d_gene: NA; j_gene: TRBJ2-1; abundance: NA; v_gene: TRBV5-4; CDR3aa: CASSPKGGDNEQFF; CDR3nt: TGTGCCAGCAGCCCAAAGGGCGGGGACAATGAGCAGTTCTTC
d_gene: NA; j_gene: TRBJ2-5; abundance: NA; v_gene: TRBV12-3/TRBV12-4; CDR3aa: CASSSQVETQYF; CDR3nt: TGTGCCAGCAGTTCTCAGGTGGAGACCCAGTACTTC
d_gene: NA; j_gene: TRBJ1-5; abundance: NA; v_gene: TRBV20-1; CDR3aa: CSATNPMGSNQPQHF; CDR3nt: TGCAGTGCTACAAACCCCATGGGAAGCAATCAGCCCCAGCATTTT
d_gene: NA; j_gene: TRBJ1-6; abundance: once; v_gene: TRBV15; CDR3aa: CATSTPHRDSPLHF; CDR3nt: TGTGCCACCAGCACCCCCCACAGGGACTCACCCCTCCACTTT
d_gene: NA; j_gene: TRBJ2-5; abundance: few; v_gene: TRBV7-3; CDR3aa: CASSRGRNEAQYF; CDR3nt: TGTGCCAGCTCCCGAGGGAGAAATGAGGCCCAGTACTTC
d_gene: NA; j_gene: TRBJ2-1; abundance: NA; v_gene: TRBV7-6; CDR3aa: CASSLAIRSSYNEQFF; CDR3nt: TGTGCCAGCAGCTTAGCGATACGCTCCTCCTACAATGAGCAGTTCTTC
d_gene: NA; j_gene: TRBJ2-7; abundance: few; v_gene: TRBV4-3; CDR3aa: CASSQEGWGKRMSSYEQYF; CDR3nt: TGCGCCAGCAGCCAAGAGGGTTGGGGTAAGCGGATGAGCTCCTACGAGCAGTACTTC
d_gene: TRBD2; j_gene: TRBJ2-2; abundance: few; v_gene: TRBV4-3; CDR3aa: CASSGLAGAIGELFF; CDR3nt: TGCGCCAGCAGCGGACTAGCGGGAGCAATCGGGGAGCTGTTTTTT
d_gene: NA; j_gene: TRBJ2-7; abundance: few; v_gene: TRBV6-1; CDR3aa: CASSPFTGGSYEQYF; CDR3nt: TGTGCCAGCAGTCCTTTCACCGGGGGCTCCTACGAGCAGTACTTC
d_gene: NA; j_gene: TRBJ2-1; abundance: NA; v_gene: TRBV10-3; CDR3aa: CAISDGPSSYNEQFF; CDR3nt: TGTGCCATCAGTGATGGGCCCAGCTCCTACAATGAGCAGTTCTTC
d_gene: TRBD1; j_gene: TRBJ1-5; abundance: few; v_gene: TRBV27; CDR3aa: CATSAGGVQPQHF; CDR3nt: TGTGCCACCTCGGCAGGGGGGGTCCAGCCCCAGCATTTT
d_gene: NA; j_gene: TRBJ1-1; abundance: once; v_gene: TRBV6-5; CDR3aa: CASSYDLGGAEAFF; CDR3nt: TGTGCCAGCAGTTACGATTTGGGGGGAGCTGAAGCTTTCTTT